This T cell receptor (beta chain) emerged from a study of blood T cell repertoires in COVID-19 (dated by TCRdb to 2018 to 2020). Describing the broader study: Samples from collaborators originated in the United States, Italy and Spain and spanned both the acute and convalescent phases of COVID-19. The samples were drawn from the first 160 participants of the ongoing ImmuneRACE study and from over 950 subjects provided by 6 global collaborators. Sample metadata almost always included a de-identified subject ID, COVID-19 status, age in years and sex. HLA class I and class II types, where available, came from metadata supplied by the sample provider rather than from assay-based typing. The material from the prospective study consisted of cDNA or gDNA derived from T cells, B-cell-depleted T cells, or PBMCs. Deeply sampled blood TCRbeta repertoires from subjects exposed to, actively infected with, or recovered from COVID-19 were included in the dataset. The repertoires were made available in a free public database intended to serve as a resource for research on the immune response to SARS-CoV-2. Summary of the overall study and its limitations: The quantity of clinical and demographic metadata differed by source and by participant and was supplied without curation.

Concerning this clone: What this receptor recognizes is not known. No per-base quality is available; no much larger clone lies one base away.

In the prospective study, participants were about 18 to 95 years old, resided in about two dozen geographic areas of the United States, and were enrolled through a virtual design. Cohort assignment in the prospective study relied on participant-reported clinical history from a screening survey and a study questionnaire. For ImmuneRACE Cohort 3, a participant was defined as recovered based on two consecutive negative NP/OP PCR tests, clearance by a healthcare professional, or resolution of symptoms. In the prospective study, mobile phlebotomists collected whole blood, serum and a nasopharyngeal or oropharyngeal swab from each participant. Over a roughly two-month period, participants in the prospective study had the option of providing additional blood draws and questionnaires. Prospective study blood samples were shipped either frozen or at room temperature before DNA extraction. The immunoSEQ Assay, a bias-controlled multiplex PCR, was used to amplify TCRbeta CDR3 regions from genomic DNA. The original methods were these. The number of nucleated cells in each sample was estimated from the amplification of reference gene primers within the assay. To quantify the absolute abundance of each unique TCRbeta CDR3 rearrangement, sequence reads were collapsed and filtered. Productive Simpson clonality was computed per sample as the square root of Simpson's diversity index over productive rearrangements. This immuneACCESS table, as held by TCRdb, lists in-frame sequences with V and J called but not all clones. Of the missing ones, under half trace to an unresolved V gene in checked studies; the others have no known cause. V and J calls and clone size are those listed in that table; D and trimming were worked out from the DNA. The sample data list 250,000 to 350,000 clones, and nearly 90% of these were observed just once. Together, the top ten hold 5.5% to 7% of the sample.

This sequence was found in a woman aged 30 to 39 who had recovered from COVID-19. The sequencing input was PBMCs or T cells enriched from blood (not recorded which).

The DNA reads as follows: TGTGCCAGCAGCCCCGGACAGAACTATGGCTACACCTTC. This gives the protein CASSPGQNYGYTF. In this chain, TRBV7-3 is recombined with TRBJ1-2; matching of 6 bases hints at TRBD1 as the D gene. Trimming takes 5 bases from V and 2 bases from J, and the germline ends sit 9 bases apart. The germline V gene yields SGHTA for CDR1 and FQGTGA for CDR2. From the cysteine up to the phenylalanine, the CDR3 has a length of 13 residues. CDR3 DNA is the only sequence kept; it has 39 bases, read in frame from the first base.